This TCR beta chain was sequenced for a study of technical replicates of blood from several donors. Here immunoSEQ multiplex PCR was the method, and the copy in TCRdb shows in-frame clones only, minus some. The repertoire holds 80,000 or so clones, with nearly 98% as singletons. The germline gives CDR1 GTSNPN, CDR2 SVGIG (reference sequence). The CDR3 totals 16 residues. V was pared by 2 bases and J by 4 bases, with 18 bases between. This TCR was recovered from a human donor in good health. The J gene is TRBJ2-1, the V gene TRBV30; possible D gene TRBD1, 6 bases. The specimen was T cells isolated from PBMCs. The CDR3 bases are TGTGCCTGGAGTCCCGGTAAGGTTACAGGGTACAATGAGCAGTTCTTC. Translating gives CAWSPGKVTGYNEQFF.